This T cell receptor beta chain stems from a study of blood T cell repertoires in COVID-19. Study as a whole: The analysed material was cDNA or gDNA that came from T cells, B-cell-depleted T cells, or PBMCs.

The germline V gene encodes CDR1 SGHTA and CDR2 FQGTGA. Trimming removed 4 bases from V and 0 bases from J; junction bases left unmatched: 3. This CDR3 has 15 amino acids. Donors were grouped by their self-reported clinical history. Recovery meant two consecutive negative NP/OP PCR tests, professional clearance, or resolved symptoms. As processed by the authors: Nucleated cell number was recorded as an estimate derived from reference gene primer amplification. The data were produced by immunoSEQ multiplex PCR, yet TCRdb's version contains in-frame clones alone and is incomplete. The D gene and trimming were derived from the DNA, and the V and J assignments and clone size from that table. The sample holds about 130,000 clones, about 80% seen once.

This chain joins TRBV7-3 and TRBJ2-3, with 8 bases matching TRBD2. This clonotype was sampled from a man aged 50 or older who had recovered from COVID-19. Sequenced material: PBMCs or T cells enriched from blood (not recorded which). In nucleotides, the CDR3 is TGTGCCAGCAGCTCCCGGGGGGGCAGCACAGATACGCAGTATTTT. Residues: CASSSRGGSTDTQYF. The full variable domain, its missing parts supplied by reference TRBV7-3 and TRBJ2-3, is GAGVSQTPSNKVTEKGKYVELRCDPISGHTALYWYRQSLGQGPEFLIYFQGTGAADDSGLPNDRFFAVRPEGSVSTLKIQRTERGDSAVYLCASSSRGGSTDTQYFGPGTRLTVL.